Listed here are 5 T cell receptor beta chains from one sample, sequenced in a study of cytomegalovirus exposure and HLA in healthy donors (dated by TCRdb to 2015 to 2018). Library preparation was by the immunoSEQ multiplex PCR assay. A mixture of 60 forward primers for TCR Vbeta segments and 13 reverse primers for TCR Jbeta segments was used in the multiplex PCR. TCRdb mirrors the immuneACCESS table, restricted to in-frame sequences. Some clones are absent from its copies; in checked studies, under half trace to an unresolved V gene, and the reason for the others is unknown. The sample table records 150,000 or so clones; 80% of these occur just once. The ten largest clones capture 9.5% to 15% of the sample. The sample consisted of PBMCs. These receptors all come from a man between 25 and 39 years old in good health and CMV-seropositive.

The genes are TRBV4-2 and TRBJ2-7, with TRBD1 matching 8 bases. V shed 6 bases and J 7 bases; nucleotides not matched to a gene: 11. CDR3 length: 14 amino acids. From germline, CDR1 is LGHNA and CDR2 YNFKEQ. For the CDR3, the DNA is TGTGCCAGCAGAGCCACAGGGGGAAAGGGTGAGCAGTACTTC. It specifies CASRATGGKGEQYF.

This clone came up once. The rearrangement uses TRBV30 and TRBJ2-7, with a weak D call TRBD1 (7 bases). Between the trimmed V and J ends, which lost 0 bases and 3 bases, there was a span of 12 bases. Germline CDR1 GTSNPN, CDR2 SVGIG (reference sequence). The CDR3 extends over 14 amino acids. CDR3 coding DNA: TGTGCCTGGAGTGTAGGGGGCGGGAACTACGAGCAGTACTTC. Amino acid sequence: CAWSVGGGNYEQYF.

This rearrangement joins TRBV27 to TRBJ2-3; D uncertain. V lost 3 bases and J lost 0, with 7 bases in between. The CDR3 contains 14 residues. Per germline, CDR1 MNHEY and CDR2 SMNVEV (reference sequence). The CDR3 reads CASSLRLSTDTQYF. As DNA, the CDR3 is TGTGCCAGCAGTTTGAGGCTTAGCACAGATACGCAGTATTTT.

This chain uses TRBV27 with TRBJ1-4; D is unresolved. Trimming removed 8 bases from V and 2 bases from J, with 15 bases in between. CDR1 is MNHEY, CDR2 SMNVEV, per germline (reference sequence). The CDR3 is 15 amino acids. CDR3: CASGKWESTNEKLFF. The CDR3 DNA sequence: TGTGCCAGCGGTAAATGGGAGTCCACTAATGAAAAACTGTTTTTT.

CDR3 protein: CASSIAGRDYEQYF. In DNA, the CDR3 is TGTGCCAGTAGTATAGCAGGCAGGGACTACGAGCAGTACTTC. This rearrangement joins TRBV19 to TRBJ2-7, with a possible D match to TRBD1 (5 bases). The CDR3 covers 14 residues. Trimming stripped 1 base from V and 3 bases from J, with 10 bases between. Germline assignment: CDR1 LNHDA and CDR2 SQIVND (reference sequence). The variable domain in full, with the rest retrieved from reference TRBV19 and TRBJ2-7, is DGGITQSPKYLFRKEGQNVTLSCEQNLNHDAMYWYRQDPGQGLRLIYYSQIVNDFQKGDIAEGYSVSREKKESFPLTVTSAQKNPTAFYLCASSIAGRDYEQYFGPGTRLTVT.